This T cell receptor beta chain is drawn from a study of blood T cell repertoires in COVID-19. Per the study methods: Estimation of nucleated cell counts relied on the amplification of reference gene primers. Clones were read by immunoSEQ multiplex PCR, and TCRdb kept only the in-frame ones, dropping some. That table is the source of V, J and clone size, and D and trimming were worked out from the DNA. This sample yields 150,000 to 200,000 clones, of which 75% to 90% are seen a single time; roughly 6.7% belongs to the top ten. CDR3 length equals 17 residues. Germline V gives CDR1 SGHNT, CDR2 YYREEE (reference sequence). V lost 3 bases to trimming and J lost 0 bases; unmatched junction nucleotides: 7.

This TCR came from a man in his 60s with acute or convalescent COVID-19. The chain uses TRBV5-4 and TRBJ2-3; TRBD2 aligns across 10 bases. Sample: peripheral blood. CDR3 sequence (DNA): TGTGCCAGCAGCTCCACCACTAGCGGGGCTAGCACAGATACGCAGTATTTT. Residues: CASSSTTSGASTDTQYF.